This T cell receptor beta chain was sequenced in a study of blood T cells in healthy people across ages. Study findings and constraints: When set beside aged donors, long-lived donors presented more naive CD4+ cells and higher diversity.

V trimming: 4 bases; J trimming: 8 bases; junction bases outside the gene matches: 15. CDR3 length: 19 amino acids. Germline lookup yields CDR1 MNHEY and CDR2 SMNVEV (reference sequence). Next came a second PCR, run for roughly 6 to 11 cycles, which used a sample-barcoded 5' primer along with a J-beta primer mix. TCRdb re-called the 5' RACE reads through MiXCR, storing one row per CDR3 protein. Of 1.5 million to 2 million distinct CDR3 sequences in the sample, around 40% were seen once. This clonotype was observed a handful of times. The antigen remains unidentified. Sequencing was performed on blood. This receptor was obtained from a human donor in good health. V gene TRBV27 combines with J gene TRBJ1-6; 12 nucleotides align to TRBD1. The CDR3 DNA sequence: TGTGCCAGCAGTTCCTGGGACAGGGGGCGCCGGGGGCTTGATTCACCCCTCCACTTT. The encoded protein is CASSSWDRGRRGLDSPLHF.